This T cell receptor beta chain was profiled in a study of post-analysis software for immune sequencing data. This clonotype occurred a few times. Its antigen is currently unknown. Prepared TCR beta cDNA libraries contained unique molecular identifiers. TCRdb reprocessed the PCR reads via MiXCR and lists one record per CDR3 protein. The data contain roughly 540,000 distinct CDR3 sequences, around a third of them singletons. CDR1 and CDR2 (germline): SGHDN, FVKESK. V gave up 0 bases and J gave up 7 bases, with 18 bases separating them. This CDR3 has 16 residues. Findings of the study overall: Patients had higher frequencies than controls of four to six TRBV segments, including TRBV5-6, TRBV5-1 and TRBV20-1.

The chain links TRBV14 to TRBJ2-5; D may be TRBD1 (5 bases). The clonotype comes from a girl between 2 and 17 years old with multiple sclerosis. The sample comprised blood. This CDR3 is CASSQELSARRGTQYF. CDR3 DNA sequence: TGTGCCAGCAGCCAAGAGCTCTCGGCCCGAAGGGGGACCCAGTACTTC.